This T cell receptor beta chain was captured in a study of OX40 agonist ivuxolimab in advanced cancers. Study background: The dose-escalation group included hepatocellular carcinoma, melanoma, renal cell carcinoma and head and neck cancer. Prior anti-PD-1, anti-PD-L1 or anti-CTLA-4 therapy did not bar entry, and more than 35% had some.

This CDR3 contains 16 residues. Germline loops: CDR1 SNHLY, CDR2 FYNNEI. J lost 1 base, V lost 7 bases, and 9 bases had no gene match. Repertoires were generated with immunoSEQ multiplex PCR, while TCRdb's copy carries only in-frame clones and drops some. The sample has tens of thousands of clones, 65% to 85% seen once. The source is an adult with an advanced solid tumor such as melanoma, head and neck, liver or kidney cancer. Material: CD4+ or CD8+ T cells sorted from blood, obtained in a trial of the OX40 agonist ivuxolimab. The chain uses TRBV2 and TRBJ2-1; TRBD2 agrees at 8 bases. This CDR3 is CASMAGLAGSYNEQFF. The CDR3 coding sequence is TGTGCCAGCATGGCGGGGTTAGCGGGGTCCTACAATGAGCAGTTCTTC.